This entry lists 29 T cell receptor beta chains sequenced from one sample in a study of Graves' ophthalmopathy and Graves' hyperthyroidism. Transcripts of RNA were the source for amplifying TCR beta CDR3 regions. In the first round, RT-PCR was carried out with HTBI primers, and a multiplex PCR formed the second round. TCRdb fed the multiplex PCR reads into MiXCR, producing one record per CDR3 protein. The sample contains approximately 540,000 distinct CDR3 sequences, less than 45% of which appear only once. Source material: peripheral blood or thyroid tissue (not recorded which). The receptors were sampled from an adult man with Graves' hyperthyroidism.

This clonotype has ten or more counts. The V and J genes are TRBV7-6 and TRBJ1-6; no reliable D call. Germline CDR1 reads SGHVS; CDR2 reads FNYEAQ. Between the trimmed V and J ends, which lost 0 bases and 9 bases, there was a span of 3 bases. This CDR3 is built from 12 residues. The CDR3 sequence: CASSLAGSPLHF. In DNA form, the CDR3 reads TGTGCCAGCAGCTTAGCTGGTTCACCCCTCCACTTT.

The chain combines TRBV7-9 with TRBJ1-4, with D possibly matching TRBD1 (6 bases). This CDR3 region has 16 residues. Deletions cut 6 bases from V and 8 bases from J, with 22 bases between. Germline CDR1 reads SEHNR; CDR2 reads FQNEAQ (reference sequence). DNA of the CDR3: TGTGCCAGCAGTTACTCGAGTGGACAGACAAGAGAAAAACTGTTTTTT. Amino acids: CASSYSSGQTREKLFF. Full variable domain (rest looked up from reference TRBV7-9 and TRBJ1-4): DTGVSQNPRHKITKRGQNVTFRCDPISEHNRLYWYRQTLGQGPEFLTYFQNEAQLEKSRLLSDRFSAERPKGSFSTLEIQRTEQGDSAMYLCASSYSSGQTREKLFFGSGTQLSVL.

This clonotype was seen at least ten times. The junction and the germline gene differ at one end; a read error may be behind it. The gene calls are TRBV5-1 and TRBJ1-2, with D perhaps TRBD1 (5 bases). The germline V gene has CDR1 SGHRS and CDR2 YFSETQ. There are 13 residues in the CDR3. The CDR3 protein is CASSLAGLGGYTF. The CDR3 nucleotides read TGTGCCAGCAGCTTGGCAGGGTTGGGCGGCTACACCTTC.

This clonotype was seen just once. V and J are TRBV20-1 and TRBJ2-7; D is perhaps TRBD1 (7 bases). TRBJ2-1 explains the end of the DNA better; the J call may be wrong. Germline V gene lookup returns CDR1 DFQATT and CDR2 SNEGSKA (reference sequence). This CDR3 comprises 14 residues. CDR3 nucleotides: TGCAGTGCTCGCCCAGGGGGGTCGGTAAATGAGCAGTTCTTC. This codes for CSARPGGSVNEQFF.

The rearrangement joins TRBV6-1 to TRBJ2-7; 10 bases are shared with TRBD2. Unmatched junction bases numbered 11, after V lost 7 bases and J lost 2 bases. The CDR3 covers 16 residues. Germline V lookup: CDR1 MNHNS, CDR2 SASEGT. CDR3 sequence reads: CASTAPSSGGPYEQYF. CDR3 DNA: TGTGCCAGCACCGCCCCTTCTAGCGGGGGTCCCTACGAGCAGTACTTC.

This clonotype was seen ten or more times. The CDR3 reads CASSEAQAGELFF. CDR3 coding DNA: TGTGCCAGCAGTGAGGCGCAAGCAGGGGAGCTGTTTTTT. The chain joins TRBV2 to TRBJ2-2; D gene ambiguous. There are 13 residues in the CDR3. Germline V gene data show CDR1 as SNHLY and CDR2 as FYNNEI. Between the trimmed V and J ends, which lost 3 bases and 8 bases, there was a span of 10 bases. The whole variable domain, remainder taken from reference TRBV2 and TRBJ2-2, is EPEVTQTPSHQVTQMGQEVILRCVPISNHLYFYWYRQILGQKVEFLVSFYNNEISEKSEIFDDQFSVERPDGSNFTLKIRSTKLEDSAMYFCASSEAQAGELFFGEGSRLTVL.

This clonotype was observed many times. The rearrangement joins TRBV12-3 or TRBV12-4 to TRBJ2-5; 14 bases are a match to TRBD2. The CDR3 has 16 residues. Trimming took 5 bases from V and 2 from J; bases not matched to a gene: 4. CDR3 DNA sequence: TGTGCCAGCAGTCTCCGGACTAGCGGGGGGCAAGAGACCCAGTACTTC. Its translation is CASSLRTSGGQETQYF.

This chain connects TRBV10-3 to TRBJ1-5; TRBD1 aligns across 7 bases. Germline CDR1 reads ENHRY; CDR2 reads SYGVKD. CDR3 size: 15 residues. The V and J ends lost 2 bases and 13 bases, in that order; junction bases with no gene match: 14. CDR3 DNA: TGTGCCATCAGTGAGACAGGGGTTGGATATAGCAATCAGCATTTT. It is translated as CAISETGVGYSNQHF.

The sample holds many counts of this clonotype. The chain links TRBV5-8 to TRBJ2-5; D is unresolved. Trimming stripped 4 bases from V and 5 bases from J, with 12 bases between. The germline V gene has CDR1 SGHTS and CDR2 YDEGEE. The CDR3 covers 13 residues. The CDR3 spells CASSPDLEETQYF. CDR3 sequence (DNA): TGTGCCAGCAGCCCGGACCTGGAGGAGACCCAGTACTTC.

On this clonotype: No DNA is shown, since the ends of the CDR3 on it are uncertain; the CDR3 is the one TCRdb lists. This CDR3 reads CSVEDSAMYLCASGSRGKDYGYTF. The chain recombines TRBV29-1 with TRBJ1-2; the listed D gene, TRBD1, was not tested against the DNA. Germline V gene data show CDR1 as SQVTM and CDR2 as ANQGSEA. The CDR3 has 24 residues if both end residues are counted.

The chain combines TRBV29-1 with TRBJ2-5; 9 bases are a match to TRBD2. CDR3 size: 14 residues. V lost 4 bases and J lost 9; bases outside the gene matches: 12. Germline lookup yields CDR1 SQVTM and CDR2 ANQGSEA. CDR3 protein: CSVAGTSWGEAQYF. The CDR3 DNA follows: TGCAGCGTTGCAGGGACTAGCTGGGGGGAGGCCCAGTACTTC.

Ten or more counts support this clonotype. The CDR3 is CASSEEAGGVGYF. CDR3 bases: TGTGCCAGCAGTGAGGAAGCGGGGGGTGTCGGATATTTT. This sequence joins TRBV2 and TRBJ1-3, with a tentative D call TRBD1 (5 bases). The length of the CDR3 is 13 residues. Deletions cut 3 bases from V and 15 bases from J, with 18 bases between. The germline CDR1 and CDR2 sequences are SNHLY and FYNNEI.

This clonotype occurred many times. The chain couples TRBV25-1 to TRBJ1-4, with a tentative D call TRBD1 (5 bases). V lost 9 bases to trimming and J lost 3 bases, with 14 bases between them. From germline, CDR1 is MGHDK and CDR2 SYGVNS. The CDR3 has 14 residues. The CDR3 nucleotides read TGTGCCAGTTCGACCTCGGGGGCTAATGAAAAACTGTTTTTT. It is translated as CASSTSGANEKLFF.

This clonotype has a count of ten or more. V gene TRBV7-2 combines with J gene TRBJ2-7; weak D call: TRBD2 (5 bases). The V gene lost 4 bases and the J gene lost 3 bases, with 16 bases spanning the gap. The CDR3 is 15 residues long. Germline CDR1 is SGHTA and CDR2 is FQGNSA. CDR3: CASSSGLGAHYEQYF. CDR3 coding DNA: TGTGCCAGCAGCTCTGGACTGGGAGCACACTACGAGCAGTACTTC.

This clonotype was recorded at least ten times. The chain uses TRBV10-3 and TRBJ1-3; 8 bases fit TRBD1. CDR1 ENHRY and CDR2 SYGVKD come from the germline V gene. This CDR3 is built from 16 residues. Germline trimming cut 3 bases from V and 2 bases from J; bases unmatched to any gene: 6. The CDR3 nucleotides read TGTGCCATCAGTGACCCGGGACAGGACACTGGAAACACCATATATTTT. Protein product: CAISDPGQDTGNTIYF.

The chain employs TRBV5-5 and TRBJ2-3; possibly TRBD2 for D (5 bases). Trimming pared 4 bases from V and 6 bases from J, leaving 18 bases between. Germline-derived CDR1 and CDR2 are SGHKS and YYEKEE (reference sequence). The CDR3 totals 15 residues. The CDR3 bases are TGTGCCAGCAGCCCCACGGATAACTCGGGGGATACGCAGTATTTT. Its protein is CASSPTDNSGDTQYF.

This sequence joins TRBV20-1 and TRBJ1-3, with TRBD1 identical over 8 bases. Germline CDR1 is DFQATT and CDR2 is SNEGSKA (reference sequence). V dropped 3 bases and J dropped 0; count of bases not matched to a gene: 13. The CDR3 is 18 amino acids. For the CDR3, the DNA is TGCAGTGCTAGTGGTTCAAAAGGGACAGGCCACTCTGGAAACACCATATATTTT. Residues: CSASGSKGTGHSGNTIYF.

This chain links TRBV18 with TRBJ1-3; D ambiguous. The V gene's germline CDR1 is KGHSH and CDR2 LQKENI. Deletions cut 1 base from V and 3 bases from J, with 7 bases between. The CDR3 is made up of 14 amino acids. The CDR3 region is CASSPQGRGNTIYF. The DNA for the CDR3 is TGTGCCAGCTCACCACAAGGGCGTGGAAACACCATATATTTT.

This clonotype was seen repeatedly, ten times or more. The V and J genes are TRBV29-1 and TRBJ1-5; D is unresolved. The germline V gene encodes CDR1 SQVTM and CDR2 ANQGSEA. The length of the CDR3 is 14 residues. Deletions cut 2 bases from V and 4 bases from J, with 12 bases between. The CDR3 spells CSVERKGNNQPQHF. DNA of the CDR3: TGCAGCGTTGAAAGGAAGGGAAATAATCAGCCCCAGCATTTT.

The chain has TRBV7-2 and TRBJ1-5; D might be TRBD1 (5 bases). Germline assignment: CDR1 SGHTA and CDR2 FQGNSA. This CDR3 contains 15 residues. V lost 5 bases to trimming and J lost 4 bases, with 15 bases between them. CDR3 loop: CASSQGLAGNQPQHF. The CDR3 region has the DNA TGTGCCAGCAGCCAGGGACTAGCGGGAAATCAGCCCCAGCATTTT.

The rearrangement joins TRBV24-1 to TRBJ1-2, with TRBD1 as a possible D gene (6 bases). The V gene's germline CDR1 is KGHDR and CDR2 SFDVKD. The CDR3 runs to 15 residues. The ends were cut back, 5 bases at V and 6 bases at J, with 18 bases in the middle. CDR3 protein: CATSATSGQYNGYTF. Written as DNA, the CDR3 is TGTGCCACCAGTGCGACTAGCGGACAGTACAATGGCTACACCTTC.

In this sample, this clonotype turned up a few times. This chain uses TRBV19 with TRBJ1-1; 7 bases are a match to TRBD1. Germline trimming cut 5 bases from V and 2 bases from J; bases unmatched to any gene: 5. The length of the CDR3 is 14 residues. Germline loops: CDR1 LNHDA, CDR2 SQIVND (reference sequence). The CDR3 here is CASSEGTENTEAFF. Here the CDR3 DNA reads TGTGCCAGTAGTGAAGGGACAGAAAACACTGAAGCTTTCTTT. The whole variable domain, filled in from reference TRBV19 and TRBJ1-1, reads DGGITQSPKYLFRKEGQNVTLSCEQNLNHDAMYWYRQDPGQGLRLIYYSQIVNDFQKGDIAEGYSVSREKKESFPLTVTSAQKNPTAFYLCASSEGTENTEAFFGQGTRLTVV.

This chain links TRBV7-2 with TRBJ2-7; TRBD1 aligns across 11 bases. With 6 bases clipped from V and 3 bases from J, the junction kept 10 bases outside the gene matches. The CDR3 has 16 residues. Germline loops: CDR1 SGHTA, CDR2 FQGNSA. For the CDR3, the DNA is TGTGCCAGCAGTGAGATCCGGGACAGGGGGGACTACGAGCAGTACTTC. Protein product: CASSEIRDRGDYEQYF.

As for this clonotype: One junction end disagrees with the germline gene, perhaps due to a read error. CDR3 protein: CASSLEGAW. The CDR3 DNA reads TGTGCCAGCAGCCTAGAGGGGGCTTGG. This chain joins TRBV7-9 and TRBJ2-2; 7 nucleotides align to TRBD1. The germline CDR1 and CDR2 sequences are SEHNR and FQNEAQ (reference sequence). The length of the CDR3 is 9 residues.

The V and J genes are TRBV12-5 and TRBJ2-5; 10 bases match TRBD1. Germline trimming cut 4 bases from V and 3 bases from J; bases unmatched to any gene: 2. Looked up from germline, CDR1 is LGHNT and CDR2 is FRNRAP. The CDR3 totals 14 residues. The CDR3 coding sequence is TGTGCTAGTGGTTCGGGACAGGGGAAAGAGACCCAGTACTTC. It encodes CASGSGQGKETQYF.

V usage is TRBV2 and J usage is TRBJ2-7; 7 bases are shared with TRBD1. The V segment lost 7 bases and the J segment 2 bases; nucleotides outside the gene matches: 5. The CDR3 runs 13 residues. Per germline, CDR1 SNHLY and CDR2 FYNNEI. CDR3 nucleotide sequence: TGTGCCAGCAACGAGGGACAGACCTACGAGCAGTACTTC. This gives the protein CASNEGQTYEQYF.

At least ten counts were recorded for this clonotype. The chain is built from TRBV20-1 and TRBJ1-2; 10 nucleotides line up with TRBD1. Germline V lookup: CDR1 DFQATT, CDR2 SNEGSKA (reference sequence). The J segment lost 2 bases and the V segment lost 5 bases, leaving 8 bases of the junction unmatched. This CDR3 region has 15 residues. The DNA for the CDR3 is TGCAGTGCTGCTCCCGGACAGGGGGTGAACTATGGCTACACCTTC. It yields the protein CSAAPGQGVNYGYTF.

In its sample, this clonotype was seen many times. V is TRBV2 and J is TRBJ1-2, with a weak D call TRBD1 (5 bases). The CDR3 is 13 residues long. V dropped 3 bases and J dropped 8 bases, with 13 bases sitting between them. Germline CDR1 SNHLY, CDR2 FYNNEI. The CDR3 reads CASSDSRAPGYTF. For the CDR3, the DNA is TGTGCCAGCAGTGATTCCAGGGCTCCCGGCTACACCTTC.

Ten or more counts support this clonotype. Written as DNA, the CDR3 is TGTGCCAGCAGCTTAGGAACCAGGGGGCACACTGAAGCTTTCTTT. Translating it yields CASSLGTRGHTEAFF. V usage is TRBV7-8 and J usage is TRBJ1-1, with 8 bases identical to TRBD1. The ends lost 1 base at V and 3 bases at J; junction bases unmatched: 4. The CDR3 spans 15 residues. Germline V CDR1 and CDR2: SGHVS, FQNEAQ.